The 24 T cell receptor beta chains reported below all come from one sample, sequenced in a study of radiation and T cells in renal cell carcinoma. Here immunoSEQ multiplex PCR was the method, and the copy in TCRdb shows in-frame clones only, minus some. The table shows about 88,000 clones, with 65% to 90% occurring only once. The sample's time point: baseline pretreatment blood. Treatment here: 15 Gy SBRT to primary tumor, nephrectomy 4 weeks later. The specimen comprised blood, sampled from a patient whose treatment included radiotherapy and nephrectomy. These TCRs come from a man aged 50 or older with renal cell carcinoma.

The chain links TRBV7-2 to TRBJ1-2; 7 bases align to TRBD1. The germline gives CDR1 SGHTA, CDR2 FQGNSA. Unmatched junction bases numbered 10, after V lost 5 bases and J lost 7 bases. CDR3 length: 14 residues. The CDR3 sequence: CASSARIQGIGYTF. The CDR3, as DNA: TGTGCCAGCAGCGCGAGAATACAGGGGATTGGCTACACCTTC.

The J gene is TRBJ1-4, the V gene TRBV5-1; TRBD1 aligns across 8 bases. Trimming cost V 4 bases and J 4 bases; bases outside gene matches: 9. This CDR3 contains 16 residues. The V gene's germline CDR1 is SGHRS and CDR2 YFSETQ. This CDR3 is CASSPGFGTGNEKLFF. The CDR3 DNA reads as TGCGCCAGCAGCCCAGGGTTCGGGACAGGTAATGAAAAACTGTTTTTT.

The J gene is TRBJ2-2, the V gene TRBV6-6; D gene unclear. The CDR3 runs 14 residues. Germline lookup yields CDR1 MNHNY and CDR2 SVGAGI (reference sequence). Trimming stripped 6 bases from V and 5 bases from J, with 13 bases between. The CDR3 DNA reads as TGTGCCAGCAGCATCCCATACCGTACCGGGGAGCTGTTTTTT. Its translation is CASSIPYRTGELFF.

The V gene is TRBV19, the J gene TRBJ2-3; 8 bases match TRBD1. V dropped 3 bases and J dropped 9; count of bases not matched to a gene: 8. This CDR3 comprises 14 residues. Germline assignment: CDR1 LNHDA and CDR2 SQIVND (reference sequence). CDR3 amino acids: CASSIGQGARTQYF. In DNA form, the CDR3 reads TGTGCCAGTAGTATTGGGCAGGGGGCAAGGACGCAGTATTTT.

V and J are TRBV14 and TRBJ1-2; unclear D gene. The germline V and J ends were trimmed by 1 base and 3 bases, with 9 bases remaining between them. CDR1 and CDR2 from the germline V gene are SGHDN and FVKESK. The CDR3 runs to 14 residues. This chain's CDR3 is CASSQVGWDYGYTF. The CDR3 DNA follows: TGTGCCAGCAGCCAAGTGGGTTGGGACTATGGCTACACCTTC.

This clone was observed a few times. The V gene is TRBV2, the J gene TRBJ2-4; a weak D match, TRBD1 (5 bases). CDR3 length: 13 residues. The V gene lost 6 bases and the J gene lost 8 bases, with 14 bases spanning the gap. CDR1 and CDR2 from the germline V gene are SNHLY and FYNNEI. The CDR3, as DNA: TGTGCCAGCAGAGGGGTTTTTCGATACATTCAGTACTTC. It specifies CASRGVFRYIQYF.

The chain joins TRBV5-1 to TRBJ1-1, with D possibly matching TRBD1 (5 bases). The CDR3 runs to 14 residues. From germline, CDR1 is SGHRS and CDR2 YFSETQ. The V end lost 3 bases, the J end lost 8 bases, and 17 bases lay between the germline ends. The CDR3 region is CASSSSGQFSEAFF. In DNA, the CDR3 is TGCGCCAGCAGCTCCTCGGGGCAATTTTCAGAAGCTTTCTTT. The entire variable domain, with the rest obtained from reference TRBV5-1 and TRBJ1-1, is as follows: KAGVTQTPRYLIKTRGQQVTLSCSPISGHRSVSWYQQTPGQGLQFLFEYFSETQRNKGNFPGRFSGRQFSNSRSEMNVSTLELGDSALYLCASSSSGQFSEAFFGQGTRLTVV.

V is TRBV4-3 and J is TRBJ2-2; D is ambiguous. Germline CDR1 is LGHNA and CDR2 is YSLEER. The CDR3 runs to 15 residues. Trimming took 4 bases from V and 4 from J, leaving 13 bases between them. The CDR3 DNA reads as TGCGCCAGCAGCCCAAATCACGAGTTCACCGGGGAGCTGTTTTTT. Its protein product is CASSPNHEFTGELFF.

The rearrangement joins TRBV2 to TRBJ2-7, with D unresolved. CDR3 length equals 10 residues. The germline V gene encodes CDR1 SNHLY and CDR2 FYNNEI. V lost 8 bases, J lost 4 bases, and 6 bases lay in between. The CDR3: CASGFYEQYF. The CDR3, as DNA: TGTGCCAGCGGTTTTTACGAGCAGTACTTC.

In DNA, the CDR3 is TGTGCCAGCAGTGAACCGGGTGGGCAAGAGACCCAGTACTTC. As protein: CASSEPGGQETQYF. The V gene is TRBV6-1, the J gene TRBJ2-5, with unresolved D. Germline V CDR1 and CDR2: MNHNS, SASEGT. Trimming pared 2 bases from V and 2 bases from J, leaving 9 bases between. This CDR3 comprises 14 residues.

The chain is built from TRBV10-3 and TRBJ2-7; TRBD1 or TRBD2 may be the D gene (5 bases each). The germline CDR1 and CDR2 sequences are ENHRY and SYGVKD. With 7 bases removed from V and 4 bases from J, the gap between germline ends came to 14 bases. The CDR3 is 13 residues long. The CDR3 is CAIKPRGGYEQYF. CDR3 DNA sequence: TGTGCCATCAAGCCTAGGGGCGGGTACGAGCAGTACTTC.

This chain joins TRBV2 and TRBJ2-4; the D gene is possibly TRBD1 (5 bases). The CDR3 has 12 residues. The V gene lost 3 bases and the J gene lost 6 bases, with 6 bases spanning the gap. Germline CDR1 reads SNHLY; CDR2 reads FYNNEI. CDR3 sequence: CASSDDRNIQYF. The CDR3 bases are TGTGCCAGCAGTGACGACAGAAACATTCAGTACTTC.

This clone was recorded a few times. V gene TRBV5-1 combines with J gene TRBJ1-1, with D uncertain. The CDR3 has 14 residues. In germline, CDR1 is SGHRS, CDR2 YFSETQ. V was pared by 0 bases and J by 1 base, with 7 bases between. The DNA of the CDR3 is TGCGCCAGCAGCTTGGCCGTGGAGAACACTGAAGCTTTCTTT. Its protein product is CASSLAVENTEAFF.

V is TRBV10-3 and J is TRBJ1-1, with unresolved D. This CDR3 is 12 amino acids long. V was pared by 8 bases and J by 5 bases, with 12 bases between. Germline V CDR1 and CDR2: ENHRY, SYGVKD. CDR3 amino acids: CAIRALRTEAFF. The CDR3 DNA reads as TGTGCCATCCGAGCGTTGAGGACTGAAGCTTTCTTT.

V gene TRBV5-5 combines with J gene TRBJ2-7; D gene ambiguous. Germline assignment: CDR1 SGHKS and CDR2 YYEKEE (reference sequence). The CDR3 length is 11 residues. V was cut by 1 base and J by 9 bases, with 8 bases left in between. CDR3 DNA: TGTGCCAGCAGCTTGAACGAAGGGCAGTACTTC. Translating it yields CASSLNEGQYF.

The rearrangement uses TRBV9 and TRBJ2-1; maybe TRBD2 (7 bases). This CDR3 is 17 amino acids long. Germline CDR1 is SGDLS and CDR2 is YYNGEE. Trimming pared 4 bases from V and 2 bases from J, leaving 19 bases between. The CDR3 sequence is CASSLRGGASPYNEQFF. Written as DNA, the CDR3 is TGTGCCAGCAGCCTAAGGGGGGGGGCCTCGCCCTACAATGAGCAGTTCTTC.

V usage is TRBV4-1 and J usage is TRBJ2-1; no clear D. There are 16 residues in the CDR3. V dropped 8 bases and J dropped 4 bases, with 21 bases sitting between them. Germline lookup yields CDR1 MGHRA and CDR2 YSYEKL. This CDR3 is CASGPLDLGFYNEQFF. CDR3 in DNA: TGCGCCAGCGGACCTCTCGATTTGGGATTTTACAATGAGCAGTTCTTC.

The table lists this clone with a count of one. V gene TRBV7-3 combines with J gene TRBJ2-5; a possible D gene is TRBD1 (5 bases). From germline, CDR1 is SGHTA and CDR2 FQGTGA. The CDR3 has 14 amino acids. Trimming shortened V by 0 bases and J by 5 bases, and 10 bases separated the two germline ends. In nucleotides, the CDR3 is TGTGCCAGCAGCTTAACGTTTCAGGGCGAGACCCAGTACTTC. Its protein is CASSLTFQGETQYF.

The gene calls are TRBV21-1 and TRBJ1-2; the table gives TRBD1 as D, unverified against the DNA. TRBV21-1 is shown as a pseudogene. This CDR3 has 13 amino acids. The CDR3 nucleotides read TGTGCCAGCAGCCACCTCGACAGGGCAAGCTACACCTTC. This translates into CASSHLDRASYTF.

The J gene is TRBJ2-5, the V gene TRBV10-3; 11 nucleotides agree with TRBD2. The CDR3 is 17 amino acids. V trimming: 0 bases; J trimming: 5 bases; junction bases outside the gene matches: 8. CDR1 and CDR2 (germline): ENHRY, SYGVKD. The CDR3 reads CAISESIAGGTRETQYF. CDR3 bases: TGTGCCATCAGTGAGTCGATAGCGGGAGGGACTCGGGAGACCCAGTACTTC.

CDR3 region: CASSPRGGRKYQETQYF. The CDR3, as DNA: TGTGCCAGCAGCCCTCGGGGGGGGCGAAAGTACCAAGAGACCCAGTACTTC. The rearrangement uses TRBV7-3 and TRBJ2-5, with TRBD2 matching 8 bases. From germline, CDR1 is SGHTA and CDR2 FQGTGA. The V and J ends lost 5 bases and 0 bases, in that order; junction bases with no gene match: 11. The CDR3 runs 17 residues.

The J gene is TRBJ2-7, the V gene TRBV30, with D uncertain. The germline V gene has CDR1 GTSNPN and CDR2 SVGIG (reference sequence). The V end was cut by 5 bases, the J end by 3 bases, with 8 bases between. The length of the CDR3 is 11 residues. CDR3 coding DNA: TGTGCCTGGGTGAATGGCTACGAGCAGTACTTC. Amino acids: CAWVNGYEQYF. Looking up the rest from reference TRBV30 and TRBJ2-7 gives the full variable domain: SQTIHQWPATLVQPVGSPLSLECTVEGTSNPNLYWYRQAAGRGLQLLFYSVGIGQISSEVPQNLSASRPQDRQFILSSKKLLLSDSGFYLCAWVNGYEQYFGPGTRLTVT.

The CDR3 DNA reads TGTGCCAGCAGCTTAGGGGCAACTAATGAAAAACTGTTTTTT. Protein sequence: CASSLGATNEKLFF. The gene calls are TRBV7-6 and TRBJ1-4; D remains ambiguous. CDR3 length equals 14 residues. Germline V gene sequence: CDR1 SGHVS, CDR2 FNYEAQ. The ends were cut back, 1 base at V and 0 bases at J, with 3 bases in the middle. Supplemented by reference TRBV7-6 and TRBJ1-4, the full variable domain reads GAGVSQSPRYKVTKRGQDVALRCDPISGHVSLYWYRQALGQGPEFLTYFNYEAQQDKSGLPNDRFSAERPEGSISTLTIQRTEQRDSAMYRCASSLGATNEKLFFGSGTQLSVL.

Comments on this clone: Other DNA sequences of this sample code for an identical CDR3. The chain couples TRBV7-2 to TRBJ1-1; TRBD1 might be the D (5 bases). CDR3 length: 14 amino acids. In germline, CDR1 is SGHTA, CDR2 FQGNSA. The V and J ends lost 5 bases and 1 base respectively, with 11 bases between them. CDR3 sequence reads: CASSPGTANTEAFF. The CDR3, as DNA: TGTGCCAGCAGCCCAGGGACCGCGAACACTGAAGCTTTCTTT. Based on the CDR3 plus reference TRBV7-2 and TRBJ1-1, the full variable domain is GAGVSQSPSNKVTEKGKDVELRCDPISGHTALYWYRQSLGQGLEFLIYFQGNSAPDKSGLPSDRFSAERTGGSVSTLTIQRTQQEDSAVYLCASSPGTANTEAFFGQGTRLTVV.